The 29 T cell receptor beta chains reported below all come from one sample, sequenced in a study of CD8 T cells in Susac syndrome. With random hexamers, reverse transcription was performed on roughly 0.5 to 1 ug of RNA. TCRdb passed the immunoSEQ multiplex PCR reads through MiXCR, listing each CDR3 protein once. The sample has some 150,000 distinct CDR3 sequences, over 90% seen once; the top ten hold more than 0.14%. Source material: CD4+ T cells from PBMCs. Every receptor here comes from a human donor with Susac syndrome.

The DNA for the CDR3 is TGTGCCAGCAGCCCGAACAGGGATGAGACCCAGTACTTC. Translating it yields CASSPNRDETQYF. The chain couples TRBV7-3 to TRBJ2-5, with TRBD1 as a possible D gene (6 bases). CDR1 is SGHTA, CDR2 FQGTGA, per germline. The CDR3 is 13 amino acids. Deletions cut 5 bases from V and 5 bases from J, with 12 bases between.

The rearrangement links TRBV12-3 or TRBV12-4 to TRBJ1-4, with TRBD1 matching 7 bases. The CDR3 has 14 amino acids. V was clipped by 0 bases and J by 6 bases; unmatched bases: 1. The CDR3 loop reads CASSLAQGDEKLFF. CDR3 nucleotides: TGTGCCAGCAGTTTAGCCCAGGGGGATGAAAAACTGTTTTTT.

The rearrangement uses TRBV6-4 and TRBJ2-3; no reliable D call. CDR1 and CDR2 from the germline V gene are MRHNA and SNTAGT. The CDR3 extends over 23 amino acids. Trimming cost V 0 bases and J 0 bases, with 31 bases left between them. The CDR3: CASSDSFGPRAKILKASTDTQYF. The CDR3 DNA follows: TGTGCCAGCAGTGACTCGTTCGGGCCTAGAGCAAAAATTCTTAAAGCTAGCACAGATACGCAGTATTTT.

The chain is built from TRBV9 and TRBJ2-1; no firm D call. Trimming removed 5 bases at V and 3 bases at J, with 6 bases between. The CDR3 sequence is 12 residues long. The germline V gene encodes CDR1 SGDLS and CDR2 YYNGEE. CDR3 sequence: CASSTNYNEQFF. The CDR3, as DNA: TGTGCCAGCAGTACGAACTACAATGAGCAGTTCTTC.

This clonotype was recorded once. The chain recombines TRBV12-3 or TRBV12-4 with TRBJ2-5; a weak D match, TRBD2 (6 bases). The CDR3 contains 14 residues. Between the trimmed V and J ends, which lost 1 base and 2 bases, there was a span of 8 bases. CDR3 sequence (DNA): TGTGCCAGCAGTTTAGGACGGGGGCAAGAGACCCAGTACTTC. Protein sequence: CASSLGRGQETQYF.

This chain uses TRBV20-1 with TRBJ2-1, with 7 nucleotides matching TRBD1. The CDR3 spans 16 residues. Per the germline V gene, CDR1 is DFQATT and CDR2 is SNEGSKA (reference sequence). Losses at the gene ends were 1 base for V and 4 bases for J; bases not matched to a gene: 10. The CDR3 DNA reads TGCAGTGCTAGAGCTGACAGGGCTCGACAATACAATGAGCAGTTCTTC. It specifies CSARADRARQYNEQFF.

The chain is built from TRBV3-1 and TRBJ2-5, with D perhaps TRBD2 (5 bases). Germline CDR1 reads LGHDT; CDR2 reads YNNKEL (reference sequence). The CDR3 is 15 amino acids. Trimming took off 6 bases at V and 2 bases at J, with 16 bases between the two ends. In DNA form, the CDR3 reads TGTGCCAGCAGTCTGAGGAACAGACTACAAGAGACCCAGTACTTC. The encoded protein is CASSLRNRLQETQYF.

The rearrangement uses TRBV28 and TRBJ1-2; possible D gene TRBD1, 5 bases. CDR1 and CDR2 (germline): MDHEN, SYDVKM. CDR3 size: 13 residues. With 9 bases removed from V and 2 bases from J, the gap between germline ends came to 13 bases. CDR3 loop: CASLAQENYGYTF. CDR3 sequence (DNA): TGTGCCAGTCTCGCACAGGAGAACTATGGCTACACCTTC.

This clonotype was observed a single time. The V call is TRBV7-2, the J call TRBJ2-1, with D perhaps TRBD2 (6 bases). Trimming cost V 1 base and J 8 bases, with 18 bases left between them. CDR1 and CDR2 (germline): SGHTA, FQGNSA. There are 16 residues in the CDR3. The CDR3 loop reads CASSLGAGRSSHEQFF. In nucleotides, the CDR3 is TGTGCCAGCAGCTTAGGGGCCGGGAGATCATCCCATGAGCAGTTCTTC.

The V and J genes are TRBV30 and TRBJ2-4; TRBD1 agrees at 9 bases. The V gene's germline CDR1 is GTSNPN and CDR2 SVGIG (reference sequence). The junction had 4 bases not matched to a gene; V was cut back by 4 bases and J by 0 bases. CDR3 size: 15 residues. CDR3 sequence reads: CAWTNRGQAKNIQYF. The CDR3 DNA is TGTGCCTGGACCAACAGGGGGCAAGCCAAAAACATTCAGTACTTC. Based on the CDR3 plus reference TRBV30 and TRBJ2-4, the full variable domain is SQTIHQWPATLVQPVGSPLSLECTVEGTSNPNLYWYRQAAGRGLQLLFYSVGIGQISSEVPQNLSASRPQDRQFILSSKKLLLSDSGFYLCAWTNRGQAKNIQYFGAGTRLSVL.

The V and J genes are TRBV29-1 and TRBJ2-5; perhaps TRBD1 as D (6 bases). V lost 6 bases to trimming and J lost 5 bases, with 13 bases between them. CDR1 is SQVTM and CDR2 is ANQGSEA in the germline V gene. This CDR3 region has 12 residues. This CDR3 is CSVQGTRETQYF. The CDR3 DNA follows: TGCAGCGTCCAAGGGACAAGGGAGACCCAGTACTTC. Drawing the rest from reference TRBV29-1 and TRBJ2-5, the complete variable domain is SAVISQKPSRDICQRGTSLTIQCQVDSQVTMMFWYRQQPGQSLTLIATANQGSEATYESGFVIDKFPISRPNLTFSTLTVSNMSPEDSSIYLCSVQGTRETQYFGPGTRLLVL.

The chain couples TRBV5-1 to TRBJ2-7; perhaps TRBD1 as D (5 bases). The CDR3 is 16 amino acids. CDR1 is SGHRS and CDR2 is YFSETQ in the germline V gene. Trimming cost V 4 bases and J 2 bases, with 19 bases left between them. In DNA form, the CDR3 reads TGCGCCAGCAGCCTTCTGACCGACGACAGACCCTACGAGCAGTACTTC. Protein product: CASSLLTDDRPYEQYF. The whole variable domain, filled in from reference TRBV5-1 and TRBJ2-7, reads KAGVTQTPRYLIKTRGQQVTLSCSPISGHRSVSWYQQTPGQGLQFLFEYFSETQRNKGNFPGRFSGRQFSNSRSEMNVSTLELGDSALYLCASSLLTDDRPYEQYFGPGTRLTVT.

V is TRBV9 and J is TRBJ2-3, with 8 positions matching TRBD2. V lost 0 bases to trimming and J lost 6 bases; unmatched junction nucleotides: 6. The CDR3 runs 15 residues. Per germline, CDR1 SGDLS and CDR2 YYNGEE. The CDR3 DNA reads TGTGCCAGCAGCGTAGCCCCAGGACTAGCTGATACGCAGTATTTT. This encodes CASSVAPGLADTQYF.

The genes are TRBV20-1 and TRBJ2-7; 9 bases match TRBD1. Germline V CDR1 and CDR2: DFQATT, SNEGSKA (reference sequence). This CDR3 has 15 residues. Trimming took 1 base from V and 3 from J; bases not matched to a gene: 7. The CDR3 DNA reads as TGCAGTGCTAGAGTCGCAGCGACAGGGGGCTACGAGCAGTACTTC. It translates to CSARVAATGGYEQYF.

DNA of the CDR3: TGTGCCAGCAGCCAAGGCCAGCGGGGGGGTGAGACCCAGTACTTC. Its translation is CASSQGQRGGETQYF. The chain uses TRBV3-1 and TRBJ2-5, with 10 positions matching TRBD2. The CDR3 covers 15 residues. V shed 1 base and J 5 bases; nucleotides not matched to a gene: 4. Germline CDR1 reads LGHDT; CDR2 reads YNNKEL (reference sequence).

As DNA, the CDR3 is TGTGCCACCAGTGATACCGCAGGGAGGAGTAGCGACGAGCAGTACTTC. It is translated as CATSDTAGRSSDEQYF. The rearrangement links TRBV24-1 to TRBJ2-7; tentative D call: TRBD2 (6 bases). The CDR3 has 16 amino acids. V was pared by 3 bases and J by 5 bases, with 19 bases between. In germline, CDR1 is KGHDR, CDR2 SFDVKD.

The V call is TRBV4-3, the J call TRBJ2-3; TRBD2 might be the D (6 bases). Trimming cost V 0 bases and J 9 bases, with 16 bases left between them. This CDR3 region has 15 residues. Germline-derived CDR1 and CDR2 are LGHNA and YSLEER. In DNA, the CDR3 is TGCGCCAGCAGCCAAGAGAGGGCCGGCGGGGTGACGCAGTATTTT. Translating it yields CASSQERAGGVTQYF.

V usage is TRBV5-6 and J usage is TRBJ1-2; D call uncertain. CDR1 is SGHDT and CDR2 is YYEEEE in the germline V gene. This CDR3 has 13 amino acids. The V end lost 5 bases, the J end lost 4 bases, and 12 bases lay between the germline ends. Written as DNA, the CDR3 is TGTGCCAGCAGTACGATGGACGCCTATGGCTACACCTTC. Translation: CASSTMDAYGYTF.

V and J are TRBV20-1 and TRBJ2-7; D is perhaps TRBD1 (5 bases). This CDR3 has 13 amino acids. Trimming cost V 3 bases and J 5 bases, with 14 bases left between them. CDR1 and CDR2 from the germline V gene are DFQATT and SNEGSKA (reference sequence). The CDR3 spells CSASPPEGDEQYF. DNA of the CDR3: TGCAGTGCTAGCCCCCCCGAAGGGGACGAGCAGTACTTC.

The chain recombines TRBV29-1 with TRBJ2-6; D is uncertain. CDR3 length equals 15 residues. CDR1 and CDR2 (germline): SQVTM, ANQGSEA. Between the trimmed V and J ends, which lost 0 bases and 1 base, there was a span of 7 bases. This chain's CDR3 is CSVEEGGSGANVLTF. The CDR3 DNA follows: TGCAGCGTTGAAGAAGGCGGTTCTGGGGCCAACGTCCTGACTTTC.

The chain uses TRBV10-3 and TRBJ2-7; 14 bases align to TRBD2. Germline V lookup: CDR1 ENHRY, CDR2 SYGVKD. The CDR3 length is 14 residues. J lost 2 bases, V lost 10 bases, and 4 bases had no gene match. The CDR3 reads CATRLAGGAYEQYF. CDR3 DNA: TGTGCCACTAGACTAGCGGGAGGGGCCTACGAGCAGTACTTC.

J is TRBJ1-5 and V is TRBV28, with D perhaps TRBD1 (5 bases). V lost 7 bases and J 2 bases, leaving 18 bases between the germline ends. The germline CDR1 and CDR2 sequences are MDHEN and SYDVKM. CDR3 length: 16 amino acids. In DNA form, the CDR3 reads TGTGCCAGCACTCTAGTGGGGACGAAGGGCAATCAGCCCCAGCATTTT. Its translation: CASTLVGTKGNQPQHF.

The chain combines TRBV5-1 with TRBJ2-7; D might be TRBD2 (6 bases). Germline V gene lookup returns CDR1 SGHRS and CDR2 YFSETQ. V shed 5 bases and J shed 2 bases, with 17 bases lying between them. The CDR3 has 15 amino acids. The CDR3 coding sequence is TGCGCCAGCAGTGAGACAGCGGGCCCAACCTACGAGCAGTACTTC. It encodes CASSETAGPTYEQYF.

The chain has TRBV12-3 or TRBV12-4 and TRBJ2-6; D gene uncertain. The CDR3 has 9 residues. Trimming removed 9 bases at V and 11 bases at J, with 5 bases between. The CDR3 sequence: CARIHVLTF. DNA of the CDR3: TGTGCCAGGATCCACGTCCTGACTTTC.

The CDR3 reads CSASQGLTWEQYF. In DNA form, the CDR3 reads TGCAGTGCTAGTCAAGGCTTGACCTGGGAGCAGTACTTC. The chain carries TRBV20-1 and TRBJ2-7; D is ambiguous. This CDR3 region has 13 residues. V lost 3 bases and J lost 7, with 16 bases in between. CDR1 and CDR2 (germline): DFQATT, SNEGSKA (reference sequence).

The chain combines TRBV9 with TRBJ2-5; 9 bases fit TRBD2. Germline V gene sequence: CDR1 SGDLS, CDR2 YYNGEE. V was pared by 5 bases and J by 4 bases, with 15 bases of the junction left unmatched. The length of the CDR3 is 17 residues. The chain's CDR3 is CASSEGLAKGVRETQYF. In DNA form, the CDR3 reads TGTGCCAGCAGTGAAGGACTAGCGAAGGGAGTTCGAGAGACCCAGTACTTC.

This clonotype appeared a few times. V and J are TRBV11-2 and TRBJ2-7; D remains ambiguous. With 0 bases removed from V and 6 bases from J, the gap between germline ends came to 9 bases. The CDR3 extends over 13 amino acids. CDR1 SGHAT and CDR2 FQNNGV come from the germline V gene. The CDR3 is CASSLESGGEQYF. In DNA, the CDR3 is TGTGCCAGCAGCTTAGAGTCGGGTGGCGAGCAGTACTTC.

In DNA form, the CDR3 reads TGTGCCTGGAGTGGGGGACAGGGGTGGTATGGCTACACCTTC. Amino acids: CAWSGGQGWYGYTF. This chain links TRBV30 with TRBJ1-2; 10 positions agree with TRBD1. The CDR3 covers 14 residues. The V gene's germline CDR1 is GTSNPN and CDR2 SVGIG (reference sequence). The V gene end was trimmed by 1 base and the J gene end by 5 bases; junction bases not matched to a gene: 4.

This clonotype has a single count. The chain carries TRBV6-2 or TRBV6-3 and TRBJ1-1; no definite D call. Trimming left V 7 bases short and J 9 bases short, with 12 bases between. Germline V gene sequence: CDR1 MNHEY, CDR2 SVGEGT. This CDR3 has 11 residues. The CDR3 spells CASNLGMKAFF. CDR3 sequence (DNA): TGTGCCAGCAACCTTGGGATGAAAGCTTTCTTT.